The sequence of this T cell receptor (beta chain) was determined in a study of CD8+ T cells in alopecia areata. Across the study: A 6-month off-drug phase came after tofacitinib, which had lasted 6 to 18 months.

This CDR3 contains 14 residues. V gave up 2 bases and J gave up 1 base, with 9 bases separating them. Germline V gene sequence: CDR1 LGHNT, CDR2 FRNRAP. As for treatment: oral pan-JAK inhibitor, 5-10 mg twice daily. Sequencing relied on a cDNA template that was reverse transcribed from extracted RNA. Clones were read by immunoSEQ multiplex PCR, and TCRdb kept only the in-frame ones, dropping some. The sample includes some 120,000 clones, about 60% seen only once; the top ten take over 9%. This sequence joins TRBV12-5 and TRBJ2-7; no firm D call. The receptor was isolated from a human donor with alopecia areata. The sample consisted of CD8+ T cells sorted from blood, taken at week 24, from a patient treated with tofacitinib. CDR3 nucleotides: TGTGCTAGTGGTTTGATTGGACCTTCCTACGAGCAGTACTTC. This encodes CASGLIGPSYEQYF. Variable domain in full (rest from reference TRBV12-5 and TRBJ2-7): DARVTQTPRHKVTEMGQEVTMRCQPILGHNTVFWYRQTMMQGLELLAYFRNRAPLDDSGMPKDRFSAEMPDATLATLKIQPSEPRDSAVYFCASGLIGPSYEQYFGPGTRLTVT.